This T cell receptor (beta chain) was recovered during a study of siplizumab effects on memory and regulatory T cells. Study-wide points: Controls showed an average of approximately 25% Treg-derived mappable alloreactive CD4+ clones, while siplizumab showed about 71%. Poor capture below about 10^-5 frequency left most alloreactive clones unmapped to unstimulated subsets.

Profiling relied on immunoSEQ multiplex PCR, and the TCRdb table lists in-frame clones only, not all of them. The data show about 50,000 clones, with 93% seen just once and about a sixth held by the top ten. As for this clone: Its target is unknown.

J gave up 2 bases and V 6 bases, and 4 bases lay outside the gene matches. The CDR3 consists of 14 residues. From germline, CDR1 is LNHDA and CDR2 SQIVND (reference sequence). The chain recombines TRBV19 with TRBJ2-7; TRBD1 matches at 10 bases. Sequenced sample: CD8+ T cells sorted from blood. This TCR was sampled from a human donor in good health. In nucleotides, the CDR3 is TGTGCCAGTAGACCAGGACAGGGGGCCTACGAGCAGTACTTC. Protein: CASRPGQGAYEQYF.